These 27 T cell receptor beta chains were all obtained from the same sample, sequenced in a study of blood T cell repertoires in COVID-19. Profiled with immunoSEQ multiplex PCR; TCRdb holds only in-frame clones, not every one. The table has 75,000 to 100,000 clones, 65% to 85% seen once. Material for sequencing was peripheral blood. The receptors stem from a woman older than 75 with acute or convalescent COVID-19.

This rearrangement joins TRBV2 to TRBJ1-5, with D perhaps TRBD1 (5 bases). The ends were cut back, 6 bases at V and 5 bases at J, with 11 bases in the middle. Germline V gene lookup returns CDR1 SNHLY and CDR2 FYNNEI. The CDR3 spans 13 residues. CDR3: CASRRTMDQPQHF. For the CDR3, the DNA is TGTGCCAGCAGGAGGACAATGGATCAGCCCCAGCATTTT.

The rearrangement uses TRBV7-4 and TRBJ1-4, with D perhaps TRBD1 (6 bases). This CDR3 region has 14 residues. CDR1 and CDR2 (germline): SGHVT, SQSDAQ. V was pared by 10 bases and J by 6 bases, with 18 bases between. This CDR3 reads CATQTFRTDEKLFF. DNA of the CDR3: TGTGCCACGCAAACCTTCCGGACAGATGAAAAACTGTTTTTT. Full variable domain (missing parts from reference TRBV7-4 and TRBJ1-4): GAGVSQSPRYKVAKRGRDVALRCDSISGHVTLYWYRQTLGQGSEVLTYSQSDAQRDKSGRPSGRFSAERPERSVSTLKIQRTEQGDSAVYLCATQTFRTDEKLFFGSGTQLSVL.

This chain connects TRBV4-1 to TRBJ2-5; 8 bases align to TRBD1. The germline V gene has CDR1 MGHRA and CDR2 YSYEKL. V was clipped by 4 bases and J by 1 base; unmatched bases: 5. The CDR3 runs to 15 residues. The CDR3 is CASSRGTGVQETQYF. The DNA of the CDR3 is TGCGCCAGCAGCCGCGGGACAGGCGTCCAAGAGACCCAGTACTTC.

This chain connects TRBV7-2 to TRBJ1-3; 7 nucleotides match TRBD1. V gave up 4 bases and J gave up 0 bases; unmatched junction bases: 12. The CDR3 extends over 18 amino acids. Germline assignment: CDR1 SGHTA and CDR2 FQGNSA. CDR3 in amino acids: CASSSTGYTIFSGNTIYF. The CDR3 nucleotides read TGTGCCAGCAGCTCGACAGGGTACACCATCTTCTCTGGAAACACCATATATTTT.

The CDR3: CASSTFGTGRPTYEQYF. CDR3 bases: TGTGCCAGCAGTACGTTCGGGACAGGGCGACCTACCTACGAGCAGTACTTC. The chain recombines TRBV6-2 or TRBV6-3 with TRBJ2-7, with 9 positions matching TRBD1. The CDR3 is made up of 17 amino acids. Germline V gene data show CDR1 as MNHEY and CDR2 as SVGEGT. The J segment lost 2 bases and the V segment lost 5 bases, leaving 13 bases of the junction unmatched.

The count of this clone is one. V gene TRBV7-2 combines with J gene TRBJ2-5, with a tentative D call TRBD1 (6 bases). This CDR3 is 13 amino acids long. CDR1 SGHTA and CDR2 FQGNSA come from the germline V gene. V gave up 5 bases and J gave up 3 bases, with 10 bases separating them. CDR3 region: CASSPGAKETQYF. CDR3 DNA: TGTGCCAGCAGCCCAGGGGCGAAAGAGACCCAGTACTTC.

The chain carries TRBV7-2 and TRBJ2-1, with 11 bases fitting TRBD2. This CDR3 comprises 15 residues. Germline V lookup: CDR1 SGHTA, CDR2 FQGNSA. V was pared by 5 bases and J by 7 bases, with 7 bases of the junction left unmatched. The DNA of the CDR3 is TGTGCCAGCAGCCCGTTAGCGGGGGGGTGGAATGAGCAGTTCTTC. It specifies CASSPLAGGWNEQFF.

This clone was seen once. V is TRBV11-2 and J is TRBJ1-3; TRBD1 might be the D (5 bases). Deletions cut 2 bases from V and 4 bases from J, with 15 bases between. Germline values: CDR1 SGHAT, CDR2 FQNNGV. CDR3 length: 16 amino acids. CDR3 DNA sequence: TGTGCCAGCAGCTTAATGGCCGGGGGATGGGGAAACACCATATATTTT. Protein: CASSLMAGGWGNTIYF.

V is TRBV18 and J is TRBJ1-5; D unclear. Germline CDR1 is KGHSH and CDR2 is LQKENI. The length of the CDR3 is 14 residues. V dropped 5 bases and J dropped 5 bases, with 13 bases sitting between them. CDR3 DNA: TGTGCCAGCTCAGAGCTTACGGGGTATCAGCCCCAGCATTTT. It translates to CASSELTGYQPQHF. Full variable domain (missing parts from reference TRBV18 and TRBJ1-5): NAGVMQNPRHLVRRRGQEARLRCSPMKGHSHVYWYRQLPEEGLKFMVYLQKENIIDESGMPKERFSAEFPKEGPSILRIQQVVRGDSAAYFCASSELTGYQPQHFGDGTRLSIL.

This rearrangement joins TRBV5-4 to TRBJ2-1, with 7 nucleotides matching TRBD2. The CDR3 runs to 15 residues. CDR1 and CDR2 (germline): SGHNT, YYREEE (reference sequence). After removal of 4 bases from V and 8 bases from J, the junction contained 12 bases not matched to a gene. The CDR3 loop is CASSPGRGRSHEQFF. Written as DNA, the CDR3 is TGTGCCAGCAGCCCAGGGCGGGGGAGGTCCCATGAGCAGTTCTTC.

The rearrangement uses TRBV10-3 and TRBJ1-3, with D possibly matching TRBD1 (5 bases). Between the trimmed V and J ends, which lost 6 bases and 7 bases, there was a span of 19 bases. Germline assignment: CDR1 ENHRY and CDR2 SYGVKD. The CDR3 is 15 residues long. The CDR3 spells CAISTQQTVRNTIYF. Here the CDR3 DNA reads TGTGCCATCAGCACGCAACAGACAGTTAGGAACACCATATATTTT.

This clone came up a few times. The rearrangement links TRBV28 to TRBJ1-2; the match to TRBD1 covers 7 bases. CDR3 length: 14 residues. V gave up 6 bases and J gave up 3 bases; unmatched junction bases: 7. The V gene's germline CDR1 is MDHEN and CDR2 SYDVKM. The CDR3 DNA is TGTGCCAGCAGGGAGGGGGCGGCTTACTATGGCTACACCTTC. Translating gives CASREGAAYYGYTF.

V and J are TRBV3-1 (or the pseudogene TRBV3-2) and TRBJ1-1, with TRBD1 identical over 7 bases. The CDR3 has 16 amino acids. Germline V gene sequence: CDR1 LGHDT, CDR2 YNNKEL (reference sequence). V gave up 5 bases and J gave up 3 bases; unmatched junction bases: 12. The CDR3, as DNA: TGTGCCAGCAGCTTTCGACAGGGTAGGCGGGACACTGAAGCTTTCTTT. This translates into CASSFRQGRRDTEAFF.

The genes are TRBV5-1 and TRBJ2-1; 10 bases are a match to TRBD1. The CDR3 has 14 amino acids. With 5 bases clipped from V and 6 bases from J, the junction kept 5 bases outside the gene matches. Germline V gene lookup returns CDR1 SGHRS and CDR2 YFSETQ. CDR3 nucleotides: TGCGCCAGCAGTCCGACAGGGGGCTTCAATGAGCAGTTCTTC. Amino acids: CASSPTGGFNEQFF.

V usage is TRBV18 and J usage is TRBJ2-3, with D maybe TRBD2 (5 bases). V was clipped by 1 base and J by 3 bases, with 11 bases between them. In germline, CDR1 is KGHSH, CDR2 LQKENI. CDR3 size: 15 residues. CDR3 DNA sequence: TGTGCCAGCTCACCACTGAGGGAACGGACAGATACGCAGTATTTT. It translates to CASSPLRERTDTQYF.

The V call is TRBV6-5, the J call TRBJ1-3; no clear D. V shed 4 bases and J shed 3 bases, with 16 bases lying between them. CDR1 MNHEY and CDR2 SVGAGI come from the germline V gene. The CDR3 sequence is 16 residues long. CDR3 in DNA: TGTGCCAGCAGTTCGGACGGACTGCGATTTGGAAACACCATATATTTT. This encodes CASSSDGLRFGNTIYF.

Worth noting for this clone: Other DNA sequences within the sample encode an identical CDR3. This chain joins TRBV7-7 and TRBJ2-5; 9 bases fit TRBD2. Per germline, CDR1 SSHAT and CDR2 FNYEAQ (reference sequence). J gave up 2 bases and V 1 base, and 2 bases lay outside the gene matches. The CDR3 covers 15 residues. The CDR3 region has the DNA TGTGCCAGCAGCTTAGGGCTAGCGGGGCAAGAGACCCAGTACTTC. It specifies CASSLGLAGQETQYF.

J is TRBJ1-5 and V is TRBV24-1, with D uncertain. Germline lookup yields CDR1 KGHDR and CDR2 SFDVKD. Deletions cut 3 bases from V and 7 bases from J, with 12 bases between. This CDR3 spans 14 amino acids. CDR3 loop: CATSDPSEGQPQHF. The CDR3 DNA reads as TGTGCCACCAGTGATCCGTCCGAGGGCCAGCCCCAGCATTTT.

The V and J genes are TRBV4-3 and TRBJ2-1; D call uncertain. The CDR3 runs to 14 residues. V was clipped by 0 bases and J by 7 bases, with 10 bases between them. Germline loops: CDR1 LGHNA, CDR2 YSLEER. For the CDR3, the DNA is TGCGCCAGCAGCCAAGATCCGGGTAGAAATGAGCAGTTCTTC. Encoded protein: CASSQDPGRNEQFF.

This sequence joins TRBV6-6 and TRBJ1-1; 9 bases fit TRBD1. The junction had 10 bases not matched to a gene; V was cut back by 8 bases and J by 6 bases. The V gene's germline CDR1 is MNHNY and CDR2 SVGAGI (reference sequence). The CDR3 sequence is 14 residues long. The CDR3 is CASGRTGDRAEAFF. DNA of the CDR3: TGTGCCAGCGGACGCACAGGGGACAGGGCTGAAGCTTTCTTT.

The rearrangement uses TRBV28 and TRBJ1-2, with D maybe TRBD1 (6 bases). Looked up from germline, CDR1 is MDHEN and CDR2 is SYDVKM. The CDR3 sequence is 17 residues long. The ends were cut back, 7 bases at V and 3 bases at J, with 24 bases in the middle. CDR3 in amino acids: CASNGGRPWETHYGYTF. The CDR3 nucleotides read TGTGCCAGCAACGGGGGGCGCCCATGGGAAACTCACTATGGCTACACCTTC.

The CDR3 loop is CASSYSGTGNYGYTF. CDR3 nucleotide sequence: TGTGCCAGTAGTTATTCCGGGACAGGTAACTATGGCTACACCTTC. V and J are TRBV19 and TRBJ1-2; 8 nucleotides agree with TRBD1. The CDR3 totals 15 residues. From germline, CDR1 is LNHDA and CDR2 SQIVND (reference sequence). V was pared by 5 bases and J by 1 base, with 6 bases of the junction left unmatched.

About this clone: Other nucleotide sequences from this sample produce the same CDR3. CDR3 in amino acids: CASSGDSTDTQYF. CDR3 in DNA: TGTGCCAGTAGCGGGGACAGCACAGATACGCAGTATTTT. The J gene is TRBJ2-3, the V gene TRBV28, with 8 nucleotides matching TRBD2. This CDR3 comprises 13 residues. V trimming: 9 bases; J trimming: 0 bases; junction bases outside the gene matches: 2. Germline loops: CDR1 MDHEN, CDR2 SYDVKM. The whole variable domain, filled in from reference TRBV28 and TRBJ2-3, reads DVKVTQSSRYLVKRTGEKVFLECVQDMDHENMFWYRQDPGLGLRLIYFSYDVKMKEKGDIPEGYSVSREKKERFSLILESASTNQTSMYLCASSGDSTDTQYFGPGTRLTVL.

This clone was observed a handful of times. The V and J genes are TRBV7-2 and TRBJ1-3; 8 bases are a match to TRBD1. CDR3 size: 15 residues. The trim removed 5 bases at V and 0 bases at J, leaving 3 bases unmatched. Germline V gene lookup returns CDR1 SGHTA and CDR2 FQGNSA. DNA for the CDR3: TGTGCCAGCAGCCGGACAGGGCCCTCTGGAAACACCATATATTTT. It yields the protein CASSRTGPSGNTIYF.

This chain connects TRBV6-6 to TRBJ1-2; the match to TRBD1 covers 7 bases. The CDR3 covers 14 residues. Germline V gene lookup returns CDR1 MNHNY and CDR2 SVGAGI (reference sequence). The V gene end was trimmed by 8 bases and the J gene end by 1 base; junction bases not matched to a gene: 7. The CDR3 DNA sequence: TGTGCCAGCGACCCGGGACAGTTTAACTATGGCTACACCTTC. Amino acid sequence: CASDPGQFNYGYTF.

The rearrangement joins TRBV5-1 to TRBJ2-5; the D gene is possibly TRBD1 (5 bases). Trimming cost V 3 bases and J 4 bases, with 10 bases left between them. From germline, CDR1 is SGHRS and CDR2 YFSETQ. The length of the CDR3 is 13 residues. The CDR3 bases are TGCGCCAGCAGCTCCCCGCAGGGAGAGACCCAGTACTTC. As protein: CASSSPQGETQYF. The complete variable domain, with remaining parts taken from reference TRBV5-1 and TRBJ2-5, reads KAGVTQTPRYLIKTRGQQVTLSCSPISGHRSVSWYQQTPGQGLQFLFEYFSETQRNKGNFPGRFSGRQFSNSRSEMNVSTLELGDSALYLCASSSPQGETQYFGPGTRLLVL.

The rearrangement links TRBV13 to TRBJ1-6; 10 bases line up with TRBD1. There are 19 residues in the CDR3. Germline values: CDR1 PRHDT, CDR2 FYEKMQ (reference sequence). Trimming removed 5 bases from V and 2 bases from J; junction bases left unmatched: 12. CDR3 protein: CASSRRRGQGGPYNSPLHF. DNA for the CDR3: TGTGCCAGCAGCAGAAGGAGAGGACAGGGGGGGCCCTATAATTCACCCCTCCACTTT.